This T cell receptor (beta chain) was retrieved from a study of T cell changes during pregnancy in multiple sclerosis. V dropped 3 bases and J dropped 6; count of bases not matched to a gene: 5. This CDR3 has 14 amino acids. Germline CDR1 SGDLS, CDR2 YYNGEE. Using immunoSEQ multiplex PCR, the repertoire was profiled, and TCRdb retains in-frame clones only, with some absent. The table lists under 110,000 clones, around 92% of them singletons, with around 1.5% in the top ten. The TCR sequence derives from a female donor with multiple sclerosis, enrolled in a pregnancy study. The V call is TRBV9, the J call TRBJ1-2, with 10 bases matching TRBD1. Material: peripheral blood, obtained after pregnancy. The CDR3 region has the DNA TGTGCCAGCAGCGCTGAGGACAGGGGGAATGGCTACACCTTC. Translation gives CASSAEDRGNGYTF. The variable domain in full, completed from reference TRBV9 and TRBJ1-2, reads DSGVTQTPKHLITATGQRVTLRCSPRSGDLSVYWYQQSLDQGLQFLIQYYNGEERAKGNILERFSAQQFPDLHSELNLSSLELGDSALYFCASSAEDRGNGYTFGSGTRLTVV.